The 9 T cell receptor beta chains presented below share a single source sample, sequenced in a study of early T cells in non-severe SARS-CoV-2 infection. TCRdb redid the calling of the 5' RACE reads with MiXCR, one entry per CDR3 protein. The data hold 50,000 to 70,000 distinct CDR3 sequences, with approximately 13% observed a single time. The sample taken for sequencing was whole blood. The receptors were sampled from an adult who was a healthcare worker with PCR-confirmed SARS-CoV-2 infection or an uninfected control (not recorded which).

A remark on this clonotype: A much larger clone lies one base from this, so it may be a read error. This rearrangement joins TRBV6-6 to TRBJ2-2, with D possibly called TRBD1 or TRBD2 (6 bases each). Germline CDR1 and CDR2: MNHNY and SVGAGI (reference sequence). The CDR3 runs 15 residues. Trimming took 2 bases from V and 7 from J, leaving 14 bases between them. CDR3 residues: CASSYNGGDNGELFF. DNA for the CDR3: TGTGCCAGCAGTTACAATGGAGGGGACAACGGGGAGCTGTTTTTT.

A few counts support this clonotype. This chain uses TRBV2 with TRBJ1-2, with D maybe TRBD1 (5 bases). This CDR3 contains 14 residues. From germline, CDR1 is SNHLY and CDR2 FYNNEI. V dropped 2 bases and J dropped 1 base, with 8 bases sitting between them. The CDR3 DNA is TGTGCCAGCAGTGAAAACGACAGTAACTATGGCTACACCTTC. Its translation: CASSENDSNYGYTF. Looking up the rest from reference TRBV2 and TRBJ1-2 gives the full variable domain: EPEVTQTPSHQVTQMGQEVILRCVPISNHLYFYWYRQILGQKVEFLVSFYNNEISEKSEIFDDQFSVERPDGSNFTLKIRSTKLEDSAMYFCASSENDSNYGYTFGSGTRLTVV.

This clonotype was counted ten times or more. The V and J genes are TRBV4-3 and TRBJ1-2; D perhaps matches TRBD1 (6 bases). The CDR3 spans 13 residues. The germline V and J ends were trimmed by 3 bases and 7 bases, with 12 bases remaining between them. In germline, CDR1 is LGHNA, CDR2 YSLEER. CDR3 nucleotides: TGCGCCAGCAGCCACCAGGGACAAGGTGGCTACACCTTC. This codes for CASSHQGQGGYTF.

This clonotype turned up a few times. The CDR3 region is CASSLGASGERDEQFF. The CDR3 region has the DNA TGTGCCAGCAGCTTAGGGGCTAGCGGGGAGAGGGATGAGCAGTTCTTC. This chain joins TRBV7-8 and TRBJ2-1; 9 bases match TRBD2. V gave up 1 base and J gave up 8 bases; unmatched junction bases: 9. The length of the CDR3 is 16 residues. Germline V gene sequence: CDR1 SGHVS, CDR2 FQNEAQ.

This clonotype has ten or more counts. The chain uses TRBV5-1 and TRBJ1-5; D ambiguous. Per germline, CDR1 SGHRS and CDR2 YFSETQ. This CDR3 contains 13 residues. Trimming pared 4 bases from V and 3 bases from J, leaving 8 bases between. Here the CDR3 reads CASSPTYNQPQHF. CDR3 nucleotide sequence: TGCGCCAGCAGCCCGACCTACAATCAGCCCCAGCATTTT.

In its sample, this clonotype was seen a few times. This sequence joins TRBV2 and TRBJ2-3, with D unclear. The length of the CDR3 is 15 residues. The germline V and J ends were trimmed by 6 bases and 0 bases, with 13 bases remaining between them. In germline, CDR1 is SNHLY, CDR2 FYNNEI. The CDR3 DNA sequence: TGTGCCAGCAGGCCGACTCTTCTTAGCACAGATACGCAGTATTTT. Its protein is CASRPTLLSTDTQYF.

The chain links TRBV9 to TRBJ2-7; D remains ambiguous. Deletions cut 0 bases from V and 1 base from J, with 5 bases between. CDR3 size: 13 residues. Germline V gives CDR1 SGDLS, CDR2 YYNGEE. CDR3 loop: CASSVGPSYEQYF. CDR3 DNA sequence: TGTGCCAGCAGCGTAGGACCATCCTACGAGCAGTACTTC.

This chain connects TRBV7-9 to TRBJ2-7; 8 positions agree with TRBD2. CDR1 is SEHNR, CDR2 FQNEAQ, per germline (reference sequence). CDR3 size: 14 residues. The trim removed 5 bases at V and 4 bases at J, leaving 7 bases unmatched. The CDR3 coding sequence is TGTGCCAGCAGCCGGGGGGGTAGCGGTTACGAGCAGTACTTC. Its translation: CASSRGGSGYEQYF.

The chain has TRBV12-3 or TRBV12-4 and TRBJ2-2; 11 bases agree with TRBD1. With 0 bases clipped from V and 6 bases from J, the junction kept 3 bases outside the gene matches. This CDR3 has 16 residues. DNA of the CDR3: TGTGCCAGCAGTTTAGCTGGACAGGGGGCCCCCGGGGAGCTGTTTTTT. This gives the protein CASSLAGQGAPGELFF.